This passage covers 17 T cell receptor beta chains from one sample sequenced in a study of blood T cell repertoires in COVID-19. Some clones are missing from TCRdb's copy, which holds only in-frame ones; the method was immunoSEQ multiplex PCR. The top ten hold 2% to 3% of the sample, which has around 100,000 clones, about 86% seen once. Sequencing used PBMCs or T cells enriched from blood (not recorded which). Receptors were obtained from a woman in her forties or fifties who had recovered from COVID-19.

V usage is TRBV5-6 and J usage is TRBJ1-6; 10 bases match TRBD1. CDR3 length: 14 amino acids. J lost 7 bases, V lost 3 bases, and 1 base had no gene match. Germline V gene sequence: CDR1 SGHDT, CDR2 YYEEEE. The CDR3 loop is CASSWDRGNSPLHF. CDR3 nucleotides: TGTGCCAGCAGCTGGGACAGGGGAAATTCACCCCTCCACTTT.

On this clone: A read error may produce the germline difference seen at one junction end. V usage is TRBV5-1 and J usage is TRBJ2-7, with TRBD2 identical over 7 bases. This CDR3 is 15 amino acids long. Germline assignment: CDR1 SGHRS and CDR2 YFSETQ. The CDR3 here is CASSIGGTEPPGGVF. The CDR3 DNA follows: TGCGCCAGCAGCATTGGCGGGACTGAGCCCCCGGGAGGTGTATTC.

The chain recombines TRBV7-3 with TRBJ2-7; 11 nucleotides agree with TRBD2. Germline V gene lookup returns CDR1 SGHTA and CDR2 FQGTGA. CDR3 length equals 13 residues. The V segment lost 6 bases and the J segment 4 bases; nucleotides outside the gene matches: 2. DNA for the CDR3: TGTGCCAGCAGGCTAGCGGGAGGATACGAGCAGTACTTC. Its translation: CASRLAGGYEQYF.

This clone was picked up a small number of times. The CDR3 coding sequence is TGTGCCACCAGTGCCGCAGGGGGCGACGCCGGGGAGCTGTTTTTT. This codes for CATSAAGGDAGELFF. The genes are TRBV24-1 and TRBJ2-2, with 8 bases identical to TRBD1. The trim removed 5 bases at V and 6 bases at J, leaving 7 bases unmatched. Per the germline V gene, CDR1 is KGHDR and CDR2 is SFDVKD. The CDR3 covers 15 residues.

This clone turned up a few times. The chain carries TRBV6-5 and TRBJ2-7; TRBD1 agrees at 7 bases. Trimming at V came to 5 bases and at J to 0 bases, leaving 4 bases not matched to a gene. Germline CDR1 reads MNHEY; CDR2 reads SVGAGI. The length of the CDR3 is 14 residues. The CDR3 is CASSLGDSSYEQYF. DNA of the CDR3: TGTGCCAGCAGTCTAGGGGACAGCTCCTACGAGCAGTACTTC.

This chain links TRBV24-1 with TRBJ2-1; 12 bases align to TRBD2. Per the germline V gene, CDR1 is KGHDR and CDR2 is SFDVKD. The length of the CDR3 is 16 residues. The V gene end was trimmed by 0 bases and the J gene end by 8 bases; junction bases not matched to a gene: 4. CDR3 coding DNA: TGTGCCACCAGTGATTTGCGGACTAGCGGGAACTATGAGCAGTTCTTC. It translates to CATSDLRTSGNYEQFF.

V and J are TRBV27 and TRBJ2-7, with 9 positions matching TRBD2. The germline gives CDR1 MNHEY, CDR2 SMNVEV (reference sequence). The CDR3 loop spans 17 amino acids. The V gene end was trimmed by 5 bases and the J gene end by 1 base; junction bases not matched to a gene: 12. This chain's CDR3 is CASSGPSAGGLSYEQYF. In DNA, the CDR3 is TGTGCCAGCAGTGGCCCCTCCGCGGGAGGGCTATCCTACGAGCAGTACTTC.

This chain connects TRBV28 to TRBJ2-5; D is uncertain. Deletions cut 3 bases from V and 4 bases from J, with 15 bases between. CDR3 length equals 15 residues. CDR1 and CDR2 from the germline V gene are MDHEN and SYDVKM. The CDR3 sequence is CASSFARISVETQYF. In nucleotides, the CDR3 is TGTGCCAGCAGTTTTGCCAGGATTAGTGTAGAGACCCAGTACTTC.

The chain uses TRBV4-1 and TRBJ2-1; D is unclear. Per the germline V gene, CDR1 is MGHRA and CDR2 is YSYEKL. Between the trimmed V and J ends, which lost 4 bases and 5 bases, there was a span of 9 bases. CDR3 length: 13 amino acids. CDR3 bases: TGCGCCAGCAGCCCCATCGAGAACAATGAGCAGTTCTTC. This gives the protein CASSPIENNEQFF.

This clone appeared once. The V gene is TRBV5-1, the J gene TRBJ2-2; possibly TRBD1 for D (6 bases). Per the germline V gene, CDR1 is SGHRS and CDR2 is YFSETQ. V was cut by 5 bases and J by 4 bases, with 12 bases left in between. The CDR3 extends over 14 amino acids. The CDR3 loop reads CASRIQGSTGELFF. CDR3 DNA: TGCGCCAGCAGAATACAGGGATCCACCGGGGAGCTGTTTTTT.

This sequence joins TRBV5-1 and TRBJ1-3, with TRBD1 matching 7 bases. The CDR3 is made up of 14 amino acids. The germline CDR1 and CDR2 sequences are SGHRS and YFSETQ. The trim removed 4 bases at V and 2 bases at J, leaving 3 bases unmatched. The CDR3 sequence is CASSKGTAGNTIYF. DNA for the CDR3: TGCGCCAGCAGCAAGGGGACAGCTGGAAACACCATATATTTT.

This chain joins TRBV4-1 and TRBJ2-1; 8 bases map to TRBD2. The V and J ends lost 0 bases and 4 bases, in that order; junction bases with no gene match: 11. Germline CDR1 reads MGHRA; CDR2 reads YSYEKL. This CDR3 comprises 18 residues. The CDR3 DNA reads TGCGCCAGCAGCCAAGATCTCCCGGGGGGGATTTCATACAATGAGCAGTTCTTC. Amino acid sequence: CASSQDLPGGISYNEQFF.

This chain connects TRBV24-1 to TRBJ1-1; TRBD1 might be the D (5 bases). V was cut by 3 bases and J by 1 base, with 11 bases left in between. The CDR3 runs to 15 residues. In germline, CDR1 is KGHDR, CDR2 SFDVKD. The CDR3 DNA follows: TGTGCCACCAGTGATCGAACCGGGGGGAACACTGAAGCTTTCTTT. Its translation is CATSDRTGGNTEAFF.

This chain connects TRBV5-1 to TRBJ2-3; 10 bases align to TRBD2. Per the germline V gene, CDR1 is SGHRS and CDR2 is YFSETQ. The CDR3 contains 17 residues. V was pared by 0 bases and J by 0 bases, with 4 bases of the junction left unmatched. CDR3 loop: CASSLASGGLSTDTQYF. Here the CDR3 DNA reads TGCGCCAGCAGCTTGGCTAGCGGGGGCCTTAGCACAGATACGCAGTATTTT.

The CDR3 loop reads CASRANNYGYTF. CDR3 nucleotide sequence: TGTGCCAGCAGGGCCAACAACTATGGCTACACCTTC. The V call is TRBV28, the J call TRBJ1-2; no clear D gene. CDR1 is MDHEN and CDR2 is SYDVKM in the germline V gene. The CDR3 sequence is 12 residues long. The V gene lost 6 bases and the J gene lost 2 bases, with 7 bases spanning the gap.

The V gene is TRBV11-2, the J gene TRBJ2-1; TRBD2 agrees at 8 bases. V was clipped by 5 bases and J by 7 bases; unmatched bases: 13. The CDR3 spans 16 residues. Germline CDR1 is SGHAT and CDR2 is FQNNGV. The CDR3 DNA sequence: TGTGCCAGCAGCCGCCTGGGAGCGGGGGTCTGGAATGAGCAGTTCTTC. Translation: CASSRLGAGVWNEQFF. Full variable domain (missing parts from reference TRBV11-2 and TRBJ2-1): EAGVAQSPRYKIIEKRQSVAFWCNPISGHATLYWYQQILGQGPKLLIQFQNNGVVDDSQLPKDRFSAERLKGVDSTLKIQPAKLEDSAVYLCASSRLGAGVWNEQFFGPGTRLTVL.

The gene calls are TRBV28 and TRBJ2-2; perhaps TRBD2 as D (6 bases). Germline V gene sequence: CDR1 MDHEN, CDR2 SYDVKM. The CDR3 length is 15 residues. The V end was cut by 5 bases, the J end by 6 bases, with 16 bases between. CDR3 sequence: CASSQLEGLPGELFF. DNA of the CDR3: TGTGCCAGCAGTCAGTTGGAGGGCCTACCCGGGGAGCTGTTTTTT.